The present entry profiles one TCR beta chain with its context. Its antigen is not yet known. Nothing much larger sits one base from this clone, and base qualities are not available. This sample was taken from a study of blood T cell repertoires in COVID-19 (TCRdb year 2020). About the study as a whole: Collaborator samples came from the United States, Italy and Spain and covered acute and convalescent phases of COVID-19. The repertoires were released in a freely available public database intended as a resource for research on the immune response to SARS-CoV-2. Deeply sampled blood TCRbeta repertoires from subjects exposed to, actively infected with, or recovered from COVID-19 were included in the dataset. A de-identified subject ID, COVID-19 status, age in years and sex were almost always included in the sample metadata. Where HLA class I and class II types were available, the types were taken from metadata supplied by the sample provider, not from assay-based typing. The samples were drawn from the first 160 participants of the ongoing ImmuneRACE study and from some 1,300 subjects provided by 6 global collaborators. The material from the prospective study consisted of cDNA or gDNA derived from T cells, B-cell-depleted T cells, or PBMCs. Results and caveats for the whole study, not just this receptor: How much clinical and demographic metadata was included differed by source and by participant, and the metadata was provided uncurated.

The CDR3, from cysteine to phenylalanine, totals 14 residues. Solely the CDR3 DNA is kept, with 42 bases framed from the first base. V drops 6 bases and J drops 1 base, leaving 13 bases in between. Taken from the germline V gene, the CDR1 and CDR2 loops are SGHAT and FQNNGV. The immunoSEQ Assay, a bias-controlled multiplex PCR, was used to amplify TCRbeta CDR3 regions from genomic DNA. The authors' pipeline ran thus. The number of nucleated cells in each sample was estimated from the amplification of reference gene primers within the assay. To quantify the absolute abundance of each unique TCRbeta CDR3 rearrangement, sequence reads were collapsed and filtered. Productive Simpson clonality was computed per sample as the square root of Simpson's diversity index over productive rearrangements. TCRdb carries this immuneACCESS record with in-frame sequences only. Its versions omit some clonotypes, under half of them owing to an unresolved V gene in the studies checked, with the rest unexplained. The DNA gave D and trimming, while V, J and clone size come from that table. The sample table contains some 350,000 clones; only one count was recorded for 85% to 90% of them. The top ten hold around 6.6% of the sample.

In Seattle, one collaborating source enrolled patients while the infection was active and tracked those patients longitudinally over the course of disease. Whole blood was collected in K2EDTA tubes by collaborating institutions according to the institutions' own protocols. Collaborator samples were shipped for TCRbeta analysis as frozen whole blood, isolated PBMCs, or DNA extracted from either sample type. Rearrangement joined TRBV11-2 to TRBJ2-7; matching of 5 bases hints at TRBD1 as the D gene. Sequencing input: peripheral blood. This receptor was taken from a woman aged 70 to 79 with COVID-19, enrolled during active disease. The CDR3 region has the sequence CASRPITGSYEQYF. The sequence in DNA is TGTGCCAGCAGACCCATTACAGGTTCCTACGAGCAGTACTTC.